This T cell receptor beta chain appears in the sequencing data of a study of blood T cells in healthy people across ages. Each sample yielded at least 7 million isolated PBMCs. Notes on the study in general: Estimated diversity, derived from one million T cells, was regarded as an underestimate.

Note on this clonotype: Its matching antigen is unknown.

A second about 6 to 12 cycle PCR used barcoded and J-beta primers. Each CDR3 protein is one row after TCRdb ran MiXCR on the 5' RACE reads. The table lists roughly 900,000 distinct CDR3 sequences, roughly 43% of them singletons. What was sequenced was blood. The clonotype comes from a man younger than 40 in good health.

CDR3 nucleotides: TGTGCCAGCACCCGACAGGGGGGTAACAATGAGCAGTTCTTC. Translated, it gives CASTRQGGNNEQFF. The rearrangement links TRBV6-6 to TRBJ2-1; 9 bases map to TRBD1. This CDR3 has 14 amino acids. Germline-derived CDR1 and CDR2 are MNHNY and SVGAGI (reference sequence). The ends lost 7 bases at V and 5 bases at J; junction bases unmatched: 6.